The rows below give T cell receptor beta chains drawn from one sample of a study of T-cell reconstitution after alpha-beta-depleted transplantation in children. MiXCR, applied by TCRdb to the PCR reads, yields one record per CDR3 protein. The sample holds 400,000 to 500,000 distinct CDR3 sequences, approximately 11% seen once. The input for sequencing was PBMCs from the stem cell graft donor, taken from the stem cell graft. These TCRs come from a human donor who donated a stem cell graft to a child with acute myeloid leukemia. The CDR3 runs from the conserved cysteine through the conserved F or W. A D gene is named only where the DNA matches it firmly. Clone size is shown for a subset of rows, as once, few, many or a class of expanded clone.

clone_size j_call d_call v_call cdr3_aa cdr3_nt
few TRBJ2-1 TRBD2 TRBV9 CASSLRTSGAYNEQFF TGTGCCAGCAGCTTGAGGACTAGCGGGGCCTACAATGAGCAGTTCTTC
many TRBJ1-1 . TRBV7-9 CAITYSLNTEAFF TGTGCCATTACGTACTCCCTGAACACTGAAGCTTTCTTT
. TRBJ2-1 TRBD2 TRBV7-9 CASSFPGLAAEQFF TGTGCCAGCAGCTTCCCGGGACTAGCGGCTGAGCAGTTCTTC
. TRBJ2-3 . TRBV7-8 CASSPRRTSTDTQYF TGTGCCAGCAGCCCAAGAAGGACTAGCACAGATACGCAGTATTTT
many TRBJ2-5 TRBD2 TRBV27 CASSRTSIETQYF TGTGCCAGCAGTAGGACTAGCATCGAGACCCAGTACTTC
. TRBJ1-3 . TRBV11-2 CASSSNRLGQGNGNTIYF TGTGCCAGCAGCTCGAATCGGTTAGGCCAGGGAAATGGAAACACCATATATTTT
few TRBJ2-5 . TRBV11-2 CASSIGAGAWETQYF TGTGCCAGCAGCATCGGGGCGGGGGCTTGGGAGACCCAGTACTTC
few TRBJ2-3 TRBD1 TRBV10-3 CASKGAGEDTQYF TGTGCCTCCAAGGGGGCCGGGGAAGATACGCAGTATTTT
. TRBJ2-1 TRBD2 TRBV4-2 CASSQEQGLAGAVSSYNEQFF TGTGCCAGCAGCCAAGAACAGGGACTAGCGGGGGCCGTTAGCTCCTACAATGAGCAGTTCTTC
few TRBJ2-3 . TRBV4-3 CASSQDLQGIVTTDTQYF TGCGCCAGCAGCCAAGATCTACAGGGAATCGTGACCACAGATACGCAGTATTTT
many TRBJ1-1 TRBD1 TRBV20-1 CSARDPGQGVKAFF TGCAGTGCTAGAGATCCGGGACAGGGGGTTAAAGCTTTCTTT
. TRBJ1-5 . TRBV12-3/TRBV12-4 CASTPLGELGNQPQHF TGTGCCAGCACCCCTCTAGGGGAATTAGGCAATCAGCCCCAGCATTTT
few TRBJ2-3 TRBD2 TRBV13 CASSPYVERENTDTQYF TGTGCCAGCAGCCCGTACGTTGAGCGGGAGAACACAGATACGCAGTATTTT
. TRBJ1-2 . TRBV27 CASSQIPNYGYTF TGTGCCAGCAGTCAGATACCGAACTATGGCTACACCTTC
few TRBJ1-4 . TRBV5-1 CASSLAGVIGEKLFF TGCGCCAGCAGCTTGGCCGGGGTGATTGGTGAAAAACTGTTTTTT
. TRBJ2-2 . TRBV15 CATSRIGTGELFF TGTGCCACCAGCAGAATAGGCACCGGGGAGCTGTTTTTT
many TRBJ2-5 . TRBV18 CASSPPTSRETQYF TGTGCCAGCTCACCACCTACCTCTAGGGAGACCCAGTACTTC
few TRBJ2-2 . TRBV4-3 CASSSAAGGTGELFF TGCGCCAGCAGCTCTGCAGCCGGTGGCACCGGGGAGCTGTTTTTT
many TRBJ2-7 . TRBV7-2 CASSLAAGGPYEQYF TGTGCCAGCAGCTTAGCAGCGGGTGGTCCCTACGAGCAGTACTTC
few TRBJ2-5 . TRBV6-2/TRBV6-3 CASIGLTWVSQYF TGTGCCAGCATTGGTTTGACTTGGGTTTCCCAGTACTTC
. TRBJ2-1 TRBD2 TRBV15 CATSISGLAGYEQFF TGTGCCACCAGCATATCAGGACTAGCGGGTTATGAGCAGTTCTTC
many TRBJ1-1 . TRBV7-9 CASSLEGRGGTEAFF TGTGCCAGCAGCTTAGAGGGGCGGGGTGGCACTGAAGCTTTCTTT
. TRBJ2-1 . TRBV5-1 CASSLDGYNEQFF TGCGCCAGCAGCCTGGACGGCTACAATGAGCAGTTCTTC
many TRBJ2-2 . TRBV27 CASSLFSNTGELFF TGTGCCAGCAGTTTATTCTCGAACACCGGGGAGCTGTTTTTT
. TRBJ2-3 TRBD2 TRBV18 CASSPGTSVDTQYF TGTGCCAGCTCACCAGGGACTAGTGTCGATACGCAGTATTTT
many TRBJ2-3 . TRBV20-1 CSAYRGTDTQYF TGCAGTGCTTACAGGGGCACAGATACGCAGTATTTT
few TRBJ2-1 TRBD1 TRBV12-3/TRBV12-4 CASSPGDSYNEQFF TGTGCCAGCAGTCCCGGGGACAGCTACAATGAGCAGTTCTTC
. TRBJ2-1 . TRBV5-1 CASSLGTGQVYNEQFF TGCGCCAGCAGCTTGGGTACAGGGCAAGTTTACAATGAGCAGTTCTTC
few TRBJ1-2 . TRBV19 CASSPTVYGYTF TGTGCCAGTAGTCCGACAGTCTATGGCTACACCTTC
. TRBJ2-7 TRBD2 TRBV20-1 CSANSGRGSHEQYF TGCAGTGCCAATAGCGGGAGGGGGTCCCACGAGCAGTACTTC
. TRBJ2-5 . TRBV5-1 CASSLAVGRETQYF TGCGCCAGCAGCTTGGCCGTGGGCCGAGAGACCCAGTACTTC
. TRBJ2-7 . TRBV5-1 CASSFGRTGGEQYF TGCGCCAGCAGCTTCGGTCGCACCGGGGGTGAGCAGTACTTC
few TRBJ1-4 TRBD1 TRBV13 CASSRTGGKSNEKLFF TGTGCCAGCAGCCGGACAGGGGGAAAGTCTAATGAAAAACTGTTTTTT
many TRBJ2-5 TRBD2 TRBV6-5 CASTTSGRQETQYF TGTGCCAGCACAACTAGCGGGAGGCAGGAGACCCAGTACTTC
many TRBJ2-5 TRBD2 TRBV6-1 CASTPGTSAAETQYF TGTGCCAGCACCCCAGGGACTAGCGCGGCAGAGACCCAGTACTTC
many TRBJ2-1 TRBD1 TRBV29-1 CSVDSGQSSYNEQFF TGCAGCGTTGACTCGGGACAGAGCTCCTACAATGAGCAGTTCTTC
. TRBJ1-1 . TRBV12-3/TRBV12-4 CASSQRGQGNTEAFF TGTGCCAGCAGTCAAAGGGGTCAGGGGAACACTGAAGCTTTCTTT
few TRBJ1-6 . TRBV25-1 CASREPIAGGLSPLHF TGTGCCAGCAGGGAACCCATAGCCGGAGGGTTGTCACCCCTCCACTTT
few TRBJ2-7 . TRBV5-1 CASSLDRTLYEQYF TGCGCCAGCAGCTTGGACAGGACCCTCTACGAGCAGTACTTC
few TRBJ2-1 . TRBV20-1 CSASTGPRNEQFF TGCAGTGCTAGTACGGGCCCTCGTAATGAGCAGTTCTTC
few TRBJ2-3 . TRBV6-5 CASSYSISRGRRTDTQYF TGTGCCAGCAGTTACTCGATATCCCGGGGGAGGCGCACAGATACGCAGTATTTT
few TRBJ2-5 TRBD1 TRBV20-1 CSAHTTGGRETQYF TGCAGTGCACACACCACAGGGGGTCGGGAGACCCAGTACTTC
many TRBJ2-1 TRBD2 TRBV12-3/TRBV12-4 CASSFISTSGNEQFF TGTGCCAGCAGTTTTATTTCAACTAGCGGGAATGAGCAGTTCTTC
many TRBJ2-5 TRBD2 TRBV7-9 CASGLRKAGEAGETQYF TGTGCCAGCGGCCTTAGAAAAGCGGGAGAGGCGGGAGAGACCCAGTACTTC
. TRBJ2-2 . TRBV4-1 CASSQTKGNTMNTGELFF TGCGCCAGCAGCCAAACAAAAGGGAATACGATGAACACCGGGGAGCTGTTTTTT
many TRBJ2-1 . TRBV20-1 CSARIKAGSLNEQFF TGCAGTGCTAGAATAAAGGCGGGCAGCCTCAATGAGCAGTTCTTC
many TRBJ2-5 . TRBV12-3/TRBV12-4 CASSQSDDGAGETQYF TGTGCCAGCAGCCAAAGCGATGACGGTGCGGGGGAGACCCAGTACTTC
. TRBJ2-5 TRBD2 TRBV5-1 CASSLEGLAGVGETQYF TGCGCCAGCAGCTTGGAGGGTTTAGCGGGAGTCGGAGAGACCCAGTACTTC
. TRBJ2-2 TRBD1 TRBV6-2/TRBV6-3 CASSRDSRTGELFF TGTGCCAGCAGCCGGGACAGTAGGACCGGGGAGCTGTTTTTT
few TRBJ1-2 . TRBV5-8 CASPGGADGYTF TGTGCCAGCCCGGGGGGCGCGGATGGCTACACCTTC
many TRBJ2-1 . TRBV12-3/TRBV12-4 CASSFGRRAHEQFF TGTGCCAGCAGTTTTGGCAGGAGGGCCCATGAGCAGTTCTTC
. TRBJ1-5 . TRBV7-3 CASSSSITQGSGNQPQHF TGTGCCAGCAGCTCTAGTATCACCCAGGGTAGCGGCAATCAGCCCCAGCATTTT
few TRBJ1-2 TRBD1 TRBV30 CAWSSRDRGFYGYTF TGTGCCTGGAGCTCGAGGGACAGGGGGTTCTATGGCTACACCTTC
many TRBJ2-5 . TRBV3-1 CASSRGLPHQETQYF TGTGCCAGCAGCCGCGGACTTCCCCATCAAGAGACCCAGTACTTC
. TRBJ2-5 TRBD2 TRBV5-1 CASSLAGSGGAGETQYF TGCGCCAGCAGCTTGGCCGGTAGCGGGGGGGCCGGAGAGACCCAGTACTTC
few TRBJ2-7 . TRBV5-1 CASRYLDEQYF TGCGCCAGCAGGTATCTAGACGAGCAGTACTTC
few TRBJ1-1 TRBD1 TRBV5-1 CASSLGTGEPAFF TGCGCCAGCAGCCTCGGGACAGGGGAACCAGCTTTCTTT